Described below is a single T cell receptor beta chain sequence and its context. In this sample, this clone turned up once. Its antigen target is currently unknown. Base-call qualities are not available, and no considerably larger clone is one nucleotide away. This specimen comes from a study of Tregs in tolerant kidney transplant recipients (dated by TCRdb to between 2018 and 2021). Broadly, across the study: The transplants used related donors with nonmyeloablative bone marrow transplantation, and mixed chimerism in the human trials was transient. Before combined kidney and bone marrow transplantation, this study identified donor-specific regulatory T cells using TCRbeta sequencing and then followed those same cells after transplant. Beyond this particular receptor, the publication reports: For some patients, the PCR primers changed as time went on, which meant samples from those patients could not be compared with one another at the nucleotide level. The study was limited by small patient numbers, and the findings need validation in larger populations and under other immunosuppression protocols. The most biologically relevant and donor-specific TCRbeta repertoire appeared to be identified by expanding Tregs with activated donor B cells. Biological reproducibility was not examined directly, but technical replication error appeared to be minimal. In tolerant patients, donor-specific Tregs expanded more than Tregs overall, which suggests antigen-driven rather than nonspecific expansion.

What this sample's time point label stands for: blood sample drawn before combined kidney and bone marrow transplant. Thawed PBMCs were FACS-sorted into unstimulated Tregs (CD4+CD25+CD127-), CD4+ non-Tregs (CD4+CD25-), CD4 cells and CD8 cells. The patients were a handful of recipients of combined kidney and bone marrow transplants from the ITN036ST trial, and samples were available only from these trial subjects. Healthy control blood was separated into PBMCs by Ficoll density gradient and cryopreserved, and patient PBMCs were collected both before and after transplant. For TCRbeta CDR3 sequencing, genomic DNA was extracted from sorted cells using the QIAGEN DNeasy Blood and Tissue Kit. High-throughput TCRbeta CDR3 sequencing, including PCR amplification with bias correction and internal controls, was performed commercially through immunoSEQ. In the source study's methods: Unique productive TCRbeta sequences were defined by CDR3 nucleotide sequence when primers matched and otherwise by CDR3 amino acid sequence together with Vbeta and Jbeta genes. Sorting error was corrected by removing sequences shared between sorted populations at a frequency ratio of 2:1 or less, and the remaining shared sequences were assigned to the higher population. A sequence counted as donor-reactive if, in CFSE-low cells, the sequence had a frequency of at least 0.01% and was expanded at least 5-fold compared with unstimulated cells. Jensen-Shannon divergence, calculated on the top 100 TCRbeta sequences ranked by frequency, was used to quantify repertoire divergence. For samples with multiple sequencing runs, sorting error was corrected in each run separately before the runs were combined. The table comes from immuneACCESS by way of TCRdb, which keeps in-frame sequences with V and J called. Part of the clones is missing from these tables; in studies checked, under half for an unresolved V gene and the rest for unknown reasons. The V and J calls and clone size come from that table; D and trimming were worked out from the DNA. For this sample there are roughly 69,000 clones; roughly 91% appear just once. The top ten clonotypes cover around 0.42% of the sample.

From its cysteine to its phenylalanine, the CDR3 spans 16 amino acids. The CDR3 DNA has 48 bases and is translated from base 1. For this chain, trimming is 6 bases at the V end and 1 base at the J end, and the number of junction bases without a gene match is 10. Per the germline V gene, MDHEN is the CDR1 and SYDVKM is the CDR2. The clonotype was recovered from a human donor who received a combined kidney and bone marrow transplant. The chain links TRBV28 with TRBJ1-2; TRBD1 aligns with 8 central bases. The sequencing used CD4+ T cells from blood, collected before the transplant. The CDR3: CASSIPQGADNYGYTF. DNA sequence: TGTGCCAGCAGCATACCCCAGGGGGCTGATAACTATGGCTACACCTTC.